This T cell receptor beta chain was observed in a study of spatial heterogeneity in lung cancer. On the study more broadly: Alpha-chain detections were consistently fewer than beta-chain detections among the sequences.

This clonotype came up many times. Time point indicated: sample taken at primary tumor resection. Samples were obtained from some 72 donors, all untreated early-stage non-small cell lung cancer patients. Frozen PBMC, nontumor lung or tumor provided whole RNA, which was sequenced unsorted. One entry per CDR3 protein, called by TCRdb with MiXCR from the 5' RACE reads. Altogether some 40,000 distinct CDR3 sequences are present, around 3.3% being singletons, with the ten largest covering around 34%. This sequence originates from a male donor with early-stage non-small cell lung cancer. The sample in question was normal lung tissue next to the tumor, obtained at surgery.

The CDR3 DNA sequence: TGCAGCGTTGCCGAGACGGGACAGTCCGAGCAGTACTTC. Its translation is CSVAETGQSEQYF. This chain connects TRBV29-1 to TRBJ2-7, with 7 bases fitting TRBD1. The CDR3 extends over 13 amino acids. V shed 4 bases and J 6 bases; nucleotides not matched to a gene: 9. Germline CDR1 SQVTM, CDR2 ANQGSEA.